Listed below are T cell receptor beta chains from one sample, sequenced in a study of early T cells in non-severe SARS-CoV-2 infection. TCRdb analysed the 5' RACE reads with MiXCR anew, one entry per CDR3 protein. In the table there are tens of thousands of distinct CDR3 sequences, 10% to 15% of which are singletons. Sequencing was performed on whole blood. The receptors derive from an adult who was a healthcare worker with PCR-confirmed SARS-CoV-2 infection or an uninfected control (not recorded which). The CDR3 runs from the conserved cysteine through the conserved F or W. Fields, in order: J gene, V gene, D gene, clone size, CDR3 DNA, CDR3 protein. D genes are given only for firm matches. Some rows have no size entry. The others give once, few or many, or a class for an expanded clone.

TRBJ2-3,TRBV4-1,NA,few,TGCGCCAGCAGCCAAGATCTTATTGGAGATACGCAGTATTTT,CASSQDLIGDTQYF
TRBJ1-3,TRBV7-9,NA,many,TGTGCCAGCGGGTCCGGGACTGGAAACACCATATATTTT,CASGSGTGNTIYF
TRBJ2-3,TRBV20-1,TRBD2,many,TGCAGTGCTCCTAGCGGGGATAGCACAGATACGCAGTATTTT,CSAPSGDSTDTQYF
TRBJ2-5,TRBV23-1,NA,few,TGCGCCAGCAGACCCGGGAAGGTTAGCCAAGAGACCCAGTACTTC,CASRPGKVSQETQYF
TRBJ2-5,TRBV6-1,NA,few,TGTGCCAGCAGGGAGACAGTACAAGAGACCCAGTACTTC,CASRETVQETQYF
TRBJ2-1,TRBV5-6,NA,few,TGTGCCAGCACGACAGTCTCCTACAATGAGCAGTTCTTC,CASTTVSYNEQFF
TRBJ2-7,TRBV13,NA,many,TGTGCCAGCAGCTCATCCAGGCCGGGACACCTAAGCTCCTACGAGCAGTACTTC,CASSSSRPGHLSSYEQYF
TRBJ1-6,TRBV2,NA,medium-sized,TGTGCCAGCAGTGAGGCAGGGAGCCTTAATTCACCCCTCCACTTT,CASSEAGSLNSPLHF
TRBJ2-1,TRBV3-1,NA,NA,TGTGTCAGCAGCCAAAGCGGTGAGCAGTTCTTC,CVSSQSGEQFF
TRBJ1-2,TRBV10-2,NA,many,TGCGCCAGCAGTGAGGAGAGGGAGAAAGGCTACACCTTC,CASSEEREKGYTF
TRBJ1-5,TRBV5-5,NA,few,TGTGCCAGCAGCTTTTTGGGGGGAAGCAATCAGCCCCAGCATTTT,CASSFLGGSNQPQHF
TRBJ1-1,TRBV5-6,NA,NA,TGTGCCAGCAGCTTGTGGGGGGTCCCCATGAACACTGAAGCTTTCTTT,CASSLWGVPMNTEAFF
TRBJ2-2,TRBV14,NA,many,TGTGCCAGCAGCCTACAGGGTGGAAACACCGGGGAGCTGTTTTTT,CASSLQGGNTGELFF
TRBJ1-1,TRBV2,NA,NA,TGTGCCAGCCAACTCGGCTGGGGGCTAGTTGACACTGAAGCTTTCTTT,CASQLGWGLVDTEAFF
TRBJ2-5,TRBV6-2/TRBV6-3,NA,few,TGTGCCAGCAGTTACGGAGACACCAGGGGACAAGAGACCCAGTACTTC,CASSYGDTRGQETQYF
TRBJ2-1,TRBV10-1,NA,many,TGCGCCAGCAGTGTAGGACCCAGCAATGGGGCATCCTACAATGAGCAGTTCTTC,CASSVGPSNGASYNEQFF
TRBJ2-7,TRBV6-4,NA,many,TGTGCCAGCAGTGGTTCCCCTGGGCGGGAGCAGTACTTC,CASSGSPGREQYF
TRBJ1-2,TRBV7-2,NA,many,TGTGCCAGCAGCCGGGACGGAAACTATGGCTACACCTTC,CASSRDGNYGYTF
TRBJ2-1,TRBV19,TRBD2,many,TGTGCCAGTAGTCCCCGAAGCGGGGGGCGAACCAATGAGCAGTTCTTC,CASSPRSGGRTNEQFF
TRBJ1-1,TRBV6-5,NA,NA,TGTGCCAGCAGTTACTATATGTCGAACACTGAAGTTTTCTTT,CASSYYMSNTEVFF
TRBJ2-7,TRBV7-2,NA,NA,TGTGCCAGCAGCTTCTTCGACAGAACCTACGAGCAGTACTTC,CASSFFDRTYEQYF
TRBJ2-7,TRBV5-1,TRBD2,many,TGCGCCAGCAGCTATGAACGGGGAGGGATTCCCCAGTACTTC,CASSYERGGIPQYF
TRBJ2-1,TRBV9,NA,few,TGTGCCAGCAGCGGGGGATGGGCACCAACCTACAATGAGCAGTTCTTC,CASSGGWAPTYNEQFF
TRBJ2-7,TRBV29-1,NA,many,TGCAGCGTTGTGCCCAGGGGGGCCTACGAGCAGTACTTC,CSVVPRGAYEQYF
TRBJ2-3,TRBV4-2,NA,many,TGTGCCAGCAGTCAACAGGCCCCTAGCACAGATACGCAGTATTTT,CASSQQAPSTDTQYF
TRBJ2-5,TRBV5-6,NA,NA,TGTGCCAGCAGCTCAACATGGAATACCTCCCAAGAGACCCAGTACTTC,CASSSTWNTSQETQYF
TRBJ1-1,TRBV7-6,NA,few,TGTGCCAGCAGCTTAACTCGGACAGAGGAAGCTTTCTTT,CASSLTRTEEAFF
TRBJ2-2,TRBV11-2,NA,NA,TGTGCCAGCAGCTTAACGTTGGGGACCGGGGAGCTGTTTTTT,CASSLTLGTGELFF
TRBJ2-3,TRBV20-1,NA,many,TGCAGTGCTAGCCGGGGGCAAGATACGCAGTATTTT,CSASRGQDTQYF
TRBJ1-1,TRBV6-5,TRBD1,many,TGTGCCAGCAGCCGCCGGCCAGGGGGGGGTGAAGCTTTCTTT,CASSRRPGGGEAFF
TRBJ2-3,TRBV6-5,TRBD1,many,TGTGCCAGCAGAGAGGGGGCTAGCACAGATACGCAGTATTTT,CASREGASTDTQYF
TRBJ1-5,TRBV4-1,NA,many,TGCGCCAGCAGCCAAACACCATATAGCAATCAGCCCCAGCATTTT,CASSQTPYSNQPQHF
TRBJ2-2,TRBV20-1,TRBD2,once,TGCAGTGCCCCGACTAGCGGGTCCGTGAACACCGGGGAGCTGTTTTTT,CSAPTSGSVNTGELFF
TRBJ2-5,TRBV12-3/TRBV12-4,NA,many,TGTGCCAGCAGTCTTGCAGGGCTGGAGGAGACCCAGTACTTC,CASSLAGLEETQYF
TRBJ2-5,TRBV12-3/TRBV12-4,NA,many,TGTGCCAGCAGTTTAATGAGAGAGACCCAGTACTTC,CASSLMRETQYF
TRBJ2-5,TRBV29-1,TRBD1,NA,TGCAGCGCTGACCTAATTCCGGGACAGGGGTACCAAGAGACCCAGTACTTC,CSADLIPGQGYQETQYF
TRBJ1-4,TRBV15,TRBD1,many,TGTGCCACCAGCAGGCACACAGGGGGTTCACTGTTTTTT,CATSRHTGGSLFF
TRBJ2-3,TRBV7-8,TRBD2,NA,TGTGCCAGCAGCTTAAGCGGGGGGCTCCCCCTCAGCACTGATACGCAGTATTTT,CASSLSGGLPLSTDTQYF
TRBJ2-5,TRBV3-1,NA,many,TGTGCCAGCAGCCAAGGGTCTGACAGACAAGAGACCCAGTACTTC,CASSQGSDRQETQYF
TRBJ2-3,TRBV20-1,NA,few,TGCAGTGCTAGAGTAGCGAACACAGATACGCAGTATTTT,CSARVANTDTQYF
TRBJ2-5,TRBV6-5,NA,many,TGTGCCAGCAGTTACGGGGGGCTGGAGACCCAGTACTTC,CASSYGGLETQYF
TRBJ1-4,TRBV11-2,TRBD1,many,TGTGCCAGCACCTTGGACAGGGCGGGTGAAAAACTGTTTTTT,CASTLDRAGEKLFF
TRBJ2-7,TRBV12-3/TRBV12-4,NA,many,TGTGCCAGCAGTTTCGTGCTAGTAAACGAGCAGTACTTC,CASSFVLVNEQYF
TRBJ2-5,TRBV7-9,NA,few,TGTGCCAGCAGCCCGGATCATCCCCCCACGTACCAAGAGACCCAGTACTTC,CASSPDHPPTYQETQYF
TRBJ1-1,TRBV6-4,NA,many,TGTGCCAGCAGTGAGGGGGAGACGGCCACTGAAGCTTTCTTT,CASSEGETATEAFF
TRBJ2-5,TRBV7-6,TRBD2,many,TGTGCCAGCAGCTTAGCGGGACTAGCGGGGGGTTTCCAAGAGACCCAGTACTTC,CASSLAGLAGGFQETQYF
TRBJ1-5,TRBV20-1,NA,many,TGCAGTGCTAGGGAGGTTGGGGATCAGCCCCAGCATTTT,CSAREVGDQPQHF
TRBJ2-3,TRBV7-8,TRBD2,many,TGTGCCAGCAGCTTAGGGCTAGCGGGGGGCCGGTTTCCAGATACGCAGTATTTT,CASSLGLAGGRFPDTQYF
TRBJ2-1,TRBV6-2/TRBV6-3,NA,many,TGTGCCAGCAGTTACTTGCCCAGGGGGAGGGATGAGCAGTTCTTC,CASSYLPRGRDEQFF
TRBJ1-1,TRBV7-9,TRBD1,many,TGTGCCAGCAGGGGAAGGGACAGGGGGAACACTGAAGCTTTCTTT,CASRGRDRGNTEAFF
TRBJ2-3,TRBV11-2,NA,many,TGTGCCAGCAGGGCCCTGGAGGGCACAGATACGCAGTATTTT,CASRALEGTDTQYF
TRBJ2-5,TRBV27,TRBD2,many,TGTGCCAGCAGCCCGGGACTAGCGGGGGGCCCCCGAGAGACCCAGTACTTC,CASSPGLAGGPRETQYF
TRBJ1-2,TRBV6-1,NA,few,TGTGCCAGCAGGGACAGAACGGATGGCTACACCTTC,CASRDRTDGYTF